The clone carrying this TCR beta chain showed up just a few times. Trimming shortened V by 2 bases and J by 2 bases, and 11 bases separated the two germline ends. CDR1 is MNHNY and CDR2 is SVGAGI in the germline V gene (reference sequence). The CDR3 is made up of 15 amino acids. TCR alpha and beta CDR3s were amplified from mRNA by semiquantitative ARM-PCR. ARM-PCR used tagged nested gene-specific primers, then communal superprimers for exponential amplification. A single record per CDR3 protein comes from TCRdb applying MiXCR to the multiplex PCR reads. Of over 10,000 distinct CDR3 sequences listed, approximately 64% were seen once; the top ten hold around 27%. Bead selections for CD25, CD56 and CD294 left a flow-through collected as Th1 cells. T cell subsets were isolated with antibody-coated magnetic beads. This sample is part of a study of relationships among human T cell subsets.

The sequenced sample consisted of CD4+ Th1 cells sorted from blood. This clonotype originated in a middle-aged man in good health. The rearrangement uses TRBV6-6 and TRBJ2-3; tentatively, D is TRBD2 (5 bases). The CDR3 sequence: CASSYAQDFTDTQYF. The CDR3 bases are TGTGCCAGCAGTTACGCTCAGGACTTCACAGATACGCAGTATTTT.